Below are 21 T cell receptor beta chains sequenced from a single sample in a study of T cell clonotyping in hematopoietic cell transplantation. The assay was immunoSEQ multiplex PCR, and TCRdb's table has in-frame clones only and misses some. This sample carries more than 6,500 clones, roughly 94% of them seen once, and the ten largest clones take approximately 1.3%. Sequenced material: peripheral blood mononuclear cells, taken 30 days after allogeneic stem cell transplant. Receptors were obtained from a male patient aged 60 to 75 who had an allogeneic stem cell transplant from an unrelated donor, so T cells may come from the graft donor. Some clones in this sample may be carry-over from other donors' samples.

This chain links TRBV5-8 with TRBJ1-1; D is possibly TRBD1 (6 bases). V gave up 5 bases and J gave up 4 bases, with 18 bases separating them. Germline CDR1 reads SGHTS; CDR2 reads YDEGEE. The length of the CDR3 is 15 residues. Here the CDR3 DNA reads TGTGCCAGCAGTATCTGGACGGGGGCTGGCACTGAAGCTTTCTTT. Translating gives CASSIWTGAGTEAFF.

This clone was seen a few times. V usage is TRBV30 and J usage is TRBJ2-2, with TRBD1 matching over 8 bases. With V trimmed by 4 bases and J by 0 bases, 7 bases remained unmatched. The germline V gene encodes CDR1 GTSNPN and CDR2 SVGIG (reference sequence). This CDR3 spans 16 amino acids. CDR3 nucleotides: TGTGCCTGGATCAGGGGGCCTTCGCCGAACACCGGGGAGCTGTTTTTT. This gives the protein CAWIRGPSPNTGELFF. The full variable domain, rest sourced from reference TRBV30 and TRBJ2-2, is SQTIHQWPATLVQPVGSPLSLECTVEGTSNPNLYWYRQAAGRGLQLLFYSVGIGQISSEVPQNLSASRPQDRQFILSSKKLLLSDSGFYLCAWIRGPSPNTGELFFGEGSRLTVL.

This chain joins TRBV4-2 and TRBJ2-2; 9 nucleotides align to TRBD1. Trimming at V came to 1 base and at J to 5 bases, leaving 2 bases not matched to a gene. CDR1 is LGHNA and CDR2 is YNFKEQ in the germline V gene. The CDR3 sequence is 15 residues long. In DNA form, the CDR3 reads TGTGCCAGCAGCCAAGGGACAGGGGAGACCGGGGAGCTGTTTTTT. It codes for CASSQGTGETGELFF.

The V and J genes are TRBV19 and TRBJ1-5, with D possibly being TRBD1 (5 bases). This CDR3 comprises 14 residues. Looked up from germline, CDR1 is LNHDA and CDR2 is SQIVND (reference sequence). The V end was cut by 4 bases, the J end by 2 bases, with 9 bases between. CDR3 region: CASSTTGGNQPQHF. The CDR3 DNA is TGTGCCAGTAGTACCACAGGCGGCAATCAGCCCCAGCATTTT.

The V gene is TRBV7-3, the J gene TRBJ2-1; a possible D gene is TRBD2 (5 bases). This CDR3 is 13 amino acids long. Trimming took off 5 bases at V and 4 bases at J, with 9 bases between the two ends. In germline, CDR1 is SGHTA, CDR2 FQGTGA. In nucleotides, the CDR3 is TGTGCCAGCAGCCTGGACTCTTACAATGAGCAGTTCTTC. This gives the protein CASSLDSYNEQFF.

This rearrangement joins TRBV28 to TRBJ1-1; TRBD1 is a possible D gene (6 bases). Germline CDR1 and CDR2: MDHEN and SYDVKM. The CDR3 spans 14 residues. The V end was cut by 5 bases, the J end by 5 bases, with 15 bases between. The CDR3: CASSLVGGWTEAFF. As DNA, the CDR3 is TGTGCCAGCAGTCTTGTTGGGGGCTGGACTGAAGCTTTCTTT.

The table lists this clone with a count of one. This rearrangement joins TRBV5-4 to TRBJ2-5; D not certain. CDR1 and CDR2 from the germline V gene are SGHNT and YYREEE (reference sequence). The CDR3 contains 14 residues. V was clipped by 2 bases and J by 2 bases, with 10 bases between them. The CDR3 sequence: CASSLVGDQETQYF. CDR3 sequence (DNA): TGTGCCAGCAGCTTAGTCGGAGATCAAGAGACCCAGTACTTC.

V and J are TRBV5-4 and TRBJ2-7; D is perhaps TRBD1 (6 bases). V lost 3 bases and J 3 bases, leaving 16 bases between the germline ends. The CDR3 sequence is 15 residues long. Germline V gene data show CDR1 as SGHNT and CDR2 as YYREEE (reference sequence). In DNA, the CDR3 is TGTGCCAGCAGCTCGTACGACAGGACTCGCTACGAGCAGTACTTC. It translates to CASSSYDRTRYEQYF.

The J gene is TRBJ2-5, the V gene TRBV7-9; D possibly corresponds to TRBD2 (5 bases). With 5 bases removed from V and 9 bases from J, the gap between germline ends came to 10 bases. Germline CDR1 is SEHNR and CDR2 is FQNEAQ (reference sequence). The CDR3 has 11 amino acids. The CDR3 sequence: CASSALEAQYF. The DNA of the CDR3 is TGTGCCAGCAGCGCACTAGAAGCCCAGTACTTC.

The rearrangement links TRBV28 to TRBJ2-7; D unclear. The CDR3 loop spans 12 amino acids. Germline V gives CDR1 MDHEN, CDR2 SYDVKM. The ends were cut back, 7 bases at V and 0 bases at J, with 7 bases in the middle. CDR3 sequence: CASTLSSYEQYF. The CDR3 bases are TGTGCCAGCACCTTATCCTCCTACGAGCAGTACTTC.

The rearrangement links TRBV7-9 to TRBJ2-5; no clear D gene. The CDR3 is made up of 11 amino acids. CDR1 and CDR2 from the germline V gene are SEHNR and FQNEAQ (reference sequence). Trimming took off 3 bases at V and 5 bases at J, with 4 bases between the two ends. The CDR3 DNA is TGTGCCAGCAGCTTTAGCGAGACCCAGTACTTC. It yields the protein CASSFSETQYF.

V usage is TRBV7-3 and J usage is TRBJ2-3, with D possibly matching TRBD2 (5 bases). The V gene lost 5 bases and the J gene lost 5 bases, with 23 bases spanning the gap. The germline V gene encodes CDR1 SGHTA and CDR2 FQGTGA. This CDR3 contains 17 residues. The CDR3 here is CASSQQPVGDGKDTQYF. CDR3 nucleotides: TGTGCCAGCAGCCAGCAACCTGTGGGAGACGGTAAAGATACGCAGTATTTT.

The chain combines TRBV30 with TRBJ1-5, with D uncertain. This CDR3 region has 14 residues. Trimming pared 0 bases from V and 6 bases from J, leaving 12 bases between. Germline CDR1 GTSNPN, CDR2 SVGIG (reference sequence). This chain's CDR3 is CAWSVPSFLQPQHF. In DNA form, the CDR3 reads TGTGCCTGGAGTGTACCCAGCTTTCTTCAGCCCCAGCATTTT.

The V call is TRBV10-1, the J call TRBJ2-7; 9 positions match TRBD1. Germline V gene lookup returns CDR1 WNHNN and CDR2 SYGVQD (reference sequence). The CDR3 has 11 amino acids. V trimming: 2 bases; J trimming: 13 bases; junction bases outside the gene matches: 3. The CDR3: CASSEGDRAYF. In nucleotides, the CDR3 is TGCGCCAGCAGTGAGGGGGACAGGGCATACTTC.

The gene calls are TRBV9 and TRBJ1-2, with 7 positions matching TRBD1. CDR1 is SGDLS, CDR2 YYNGEE, per germline. Losses at the gene ends were 4 bases for V and 6 bases for J; bases not matched to a gene: 18. This CDR3 comprises 17 residues. CDR3: CASSPGTVILSHHGYTF. The CDR3, as DNA: TGTGCCAGCAGCCCCGGGACAGTCATTTTAAGTCATCATGGCTACACCTTC.

DNA for the CDR3: TGTGCCAGCAGTCAGACAGAAAACAATGAGCAGTTCTTC. Translated: CASSQTENNEQFF. The rearrangement links TRBV6-4 to TRBJ2-1, with D maybe TRBD1 (5 bases). Trimming pared 5 bases from V and 5 bases from J, leaving 10 bases between. CDR1 is MRHNA, CDR2 SNTAGT, per germline. The CDR3 covers 13 residues.

DNA of the CDR3: TGCGCCAGCACCGCGACGGGACTAGCTGATTACGAGCAGTACTTC. As protein: CASTATGLADYEQYF. The chain links TRBV5-1 to TRBJ2-7; 9 nucleotides match TRBD2. Germline V gene sequence: CDR1 SGHRS, CDR2 YFSETQ. With 6 bases clipped from V and 4 bases from J, the junction kept 11 bases outside the gene matches. The CDR3 sequence is 15 residues long. Variable domain in full (rest from reference TRBV5-1 and TRBJ2-7): KAGVTQTPRYLIKTRGQQVTLSCSPISGHRSVSWYQQTPGQGLQFLFEYFSETQRNKGNFPGRFSGRQFSNSRSEMNVSTLELGDSALYLCASTATGLADYEQYFGPGTRLTVT.

The rearrangement joins TRBV2 to TRBJ1-4, with TRBD1 as a possible D gene (6 bases). CDR3 size: 13 residues. V lost 8 bases and J lost 7, with 14 bases in between. CDR1 is SNHLY and CDR2 is FYNNEI in the germline V gene. DNA of the CDR3: TGTGCCAGCTCAGGGGTGGACGGTGAAAAACTGTTTTTT. Encoded protein: CASSGVDGEKLFF.

This chain connects TRBV28 to TRBJ2-7, with TRBD2 identical over 8 bases. This CDR3 is 14 amino acids long. Germline V gives CDR1 MDHEN, CDR2 SYDVKM. Losses at the gene ends were 5 bases for V and 2 bases for J; bases not matched to a gene: 5. CDR3 DNA: TGTGCCAGCAGTCGATCTAGCGGGCCCTACGAGCAGTACTTC. It is translated as CASSRSSGPYEQYF. The variable domain in full, completed from reference TRBV28 and TRBJ2-7, reads DVKVTQSSRYLVKRTGEKVFLECVQDMDHENMFWYRQDPGLGLRLIYFSYDVKMKEKGDIPEGYSVSREKKERFSLILESASTNQTSMYLCASSRSSGPYEQYFGPGTRLTVT.

V usage is TRBV7-3 and J usage is TRBJ2-1; tentatively, D is TRBD1 or TRBD2 (5 bases each). CDR1 SGHTA and CDR2 FQGTGA come from the germline V gene. V was trimmed by 8 bases and J by 4 bases, leaving 15 bases between them. This CDR3 has 14 residues. The CDR3 DNA follows: TGTGCCAGCTCGACGGGGCGCTCGTACAATGAGCAGTTCTTC. Translation: CASSTGRSYNEQFF.

The V and J genes are TRBV29-1 and TRBJ2-5; D is perhaps TRBD2 (6 bases). The germline V gene encodes CDR1 SQVTM and CDR2 ANQGSEA. The V end lost 4 bases, the J end lost 1 base, and 13 bases lay between the germline ends. CDR3 length: 14 residues. CDR3 sequence: CSVVVTSIQETQYF. CDR3 DNA sequence: TGCAGCGTTGTGGTCACTAGCATCCAAGAGACCCAGTACTTC.